The sequence of this T cell receptor (beta chain) was determined in a study of response to subunit inactivated influenza vaccine. The germline gives CDR1 MGHDK, CDR2 SYGVNS. This CDR3 spans 18 amino acids. Trimming removed 3 bases from V and 0 bases from J, with 17 bases in between. TCRdb re-derived calls from the RT-PCR reads in MiXCR, one entry per CDR3 protein. The repertoire holds 400,000 to 550,000 distinct CDR3 sequences, with 25% as singletons. The source material was CD4+ T cells sorted from PBMCs, sampled approximately 5 days after vaccination. V usage is TRBV25-1 and J usage is TRBJ2-2; perhaps TRBD1 as D (5 bases). The TCR originated in a man aged 50-59 years who received an inactivated influenza vaccine. The DNA of the CDR3 is TGTGCCAGCAGTGAGTCGCGGCAGCCAGGGACGAACACCGGGGAGCTGTTTTTT. It is translated as CASSESRQPGTNTGELFF.